The clone carrying this T cell receptor beta chain was counted only a few times. Its antigen is unidentified. This record belongs to a study of T cell responses to AZD1222 COVID-19 vaccine. The method was immunoSEQ multiplex PCR; TCRdb's version includes in-frame clones alone and lacks a portion of them. Seen here are some 69,000 clones, about four fifths observed once, and the top ten hold around 15%. Study conclusions and caveats: Sampling captured repertoires only after the peak T cell response. Spike-spanning, vaccine-associated CD4 TCRs were dominant at 160-218 and 743-854. Seropositive status at baseline applied to only 5 to 7 AZD1222 recipients. Once two AZD1222 doses were given, Spike-specific TCR breadth and depth went up.

Germline assignment: CDR1 SGHTA and CDR2 FQGNSA. Losses at the gene ends were 4 bases for V and 7 bases for J; bases not matched to a gene: 9. The CDR3 covers 15 residues. This receptor was taken from an adult who received the AZD1222 COVID-19 vaccine. The gene calls are TRBV7-2 and TRBJ1-1; 10 positions match TRBD1. The material sequenced was peripheral blood, taken 28 days after the second AZD1222 dose. CDR3 loop: CASSSGQGIGVEAFF. The DNA for the CDR3 is TGTGCCAGCAGCTCGGGACAGGGGATTGGGGTTGAAGCTTTCTTT.